Below, 22 T cell receptor beta chains from the same sample are listed, as sequenced in a study of T cell repertoires in cytomegalovirus infection. These receptors' antigens are unknown. A single record per CDR3 protein comes from TCRdb applying MiXCR to the reads. The table lists approximately 990,000 distinct CDR3 sequences, approximately 33% of them singletons. The source was cultured CD8+ T cells from PBMCs, collected from culture after CMV antigen stimulation. These receptors were collected from a human donor in good health (CMV status not recorded). Some clones in this sample may be carry-over from other donors' samples.

This clonotype came up many times. The V gene is TRBV7-8, the J gene TRBJ2-2; D is perhaps TRBD1 or TRBD2 (5 bases each). V dropped 2 bases and J dropped 0 bases, with 19 bases sitting between them. The CDR3 sequence is 19 residues long. From germline, CDR1 is SGHVS and CDR2 FQNEAQ. The CDR3 reads CASSLPHSSRGPNTGELFF. The CDR3 bases are TGTGCCAGCAGCTTACCCCATTCGTCCCGGGGACCGAACACCGGGGAGCTGTTTTTT.

A few counts support this clonotype. The chain has TRBV7-8 and TRBJ2-2, with D unclear. V was shortened by 8 bases and J by 4 bases, with 11 bases between the two germline ends. The CDR3 sequence is 13 residues long. Germline lookup yields CDR1 SGHVS and CDR2 FQNEAQ. CDR3 residues: CASRVSGTGELFF. As DNA, the CDR3 is TGTGCCAGCCGAGTGTCGGGCACCGGGGAGCTGTTTTTT.

As concerns this clonotype: The junction departs from the called germline gene at one end, perhaps through a read error. The V gene is TRBV7-8, the J gene TRBJ2-2; D ambiguous. There are 13 residues in the CDR3. Germline CDR1 and CDR2: SGHVS and FQNEAQ. The CDR3 nucleotides are TGTACCAGCAGCTCGACGAACACCGGGGAGCTGTTTTTT. It specifies CTSSSTNTGELFF.

This clonotype was found a few times. The chain uses TRBV27 and TRBJ2-2; 8 nucleotides align to TRBD1. The CDR3 has 14 residues. Germline V gene data show CDR1 as MNHEY and CDR2 as SMNVEV (reference sequence). Unmatched junction bases numbered 2, after V lost 2 bases and J lost 6 bases. CDR3 amino acids: CASSLQGAPGELFF. For the CDR3, the DNA is TGTGCCAGCAGTTTACAGGGGGCGCCCGGGGAGCTGTTTTTT.

The rearrangement joins TRBV5-6 to TRBJ2-2, with D tentatively TRBD1 (5 bases). The CDR3 has 15 residues. V dropped 2 bases and J dropped 7 bases, with 15 bases sitting between them. Germline values: CDR1 SGHDT, CDR2 YYEEEE. Here the CDR3 DNA reads TGTGCCAGCAGCTTTCCCCTTGTTAGGGGCGGGGAGCTGTTTTTT. Its protein is CASSFPLVRGGELFF.

This chain joins TRBV4-2 and TRBJ1-6; 9 positions agree with TRBD1. This CDR3 region has 16 residues. V was pared by 0 bases and J by 9 bases, with 6 bases of the junction left unmatched. Germline V gene lookup returns CDR1 LGHNA and CDR2 YNFKEQ. CDR3 DNA: TGTGCCAGCAGCCAAGATCTGTGGACAGGGGCTTCACCCCTCCACTTT. This gives the protein CASSQDLWTGASPLHF.

The DNA of the CDR3 is TGTGCCAGTAGTATAGATCGTTTCGGGGTCGGTGAGCAGTTCTTC. It specifies CASSIDRFGVGEQFF. This sequence joins TRBV19 and TRBJ2-1, with TRBD2 as a possible D gene (5 bases). The V gene's germline CDR1 is LNHDA and CDR2 SQIVND (reference sequence). The CDR3 covers 15 residues. V lost 0 bases, J lost 9 bases, and 15 bases lay in between.

The V call is TRBV9, the J call TRBJ2-1; 9 bases are a match to TRBD2. This CDR3 is 15 amino acids long. Germline CDR1 reads SGDLS; CDR2 reads YYNGEE. J gave up 8 bases and V 4 bases, and 10 bases lay outside the gene matches. The CDR3 region has the DNA TGTGCCAGCAGCACCTTAGCGGGGGAGATCGATGAGCAGTTCTTC. Translating gives CASSTLAGEIDEQFF.

This clonotype was seen a few times. The V gene is TRBV6-2 or TRBV6-3, the J gene TRBJ2-7; no definite D call. This CDR3 is built from 15 residues. The germline V and J ends were trimmed by 2 bases and 0 bases, with 11 bases remaining between them. Germline lookup yields CDR1 MNHEY and CDR2 SVGEGT. The CDR3 coding sequence is TGTGCCAGCAGTTACCGAGACGGACCCTCCTACGAGCAGTACGTC. Its protein product is CASSYRDGPSYEQYV.

This clonotype was recorded a few times. This chain links TRBV7-6 with TRBJ2-2; the D gene is possibly TRBD2 (7 bases). V gave up 2 bases and J gave up 4 bases, with 17 bases separating them. The germline gives CDR1 SGHVS, CDR2 FNYEAQ. The CDR3 has 17 amino acids. The chain's CDR3 is CASSLFGGGRITGELFF. In nucleotides, the CDR3 is TGTGCCAGCAGCTTATTTGGGGGGGGGCGTATCACCGGGGAGCTGTTTTTT.

The chain is built from TRBV4-1 and TRBJ2-3; D unresolved. Germline V gene data show CDR1 as MGHRA and CDR2 as YSYEKL. CDR3 size: 19 residues. Trimming took off 4 bases at V and 0 bases at J, with 23 bases between the two ends. This chain's CDR3 is CASSLGPLPFPLSTDTQYF. The DNA of the CDR3 is TGCGCCAGCAGCCTTGGCCCTTTGCCTTTTCCACTTAGCACAGATACGCAGTATTTT.

The chain combines TRBV7-9 with TRBJ1-1; TRBD1 might be the D (6 bases). The CDR3 is 15 amino acids. Germline CDR1 and CDR2: SEHNR and FQNEAQ (reference sequence). With 3 bases removed from V and 0 bases from J, the gap between germline ends came to 11 bases. In DNA, the CDR3 is TGTGCCAGCAGCTTGCCGGACAGTATGAACACTGAAGCTTTCTTT. It yields the protein CASSLPDSMNTEAFF.

In regard to this clonotype: Just one base apart from a much larger clone, this may be a read error. The conserved final phenylalanine or tryptophan is absent from the CDR3, which likely points to a read error. V and J are TRBV7-8 and TRBJ2-2, with 9 bases fitting TRBD1. V was pared by 6 bases and J by 7 bases, with 12 bases of the junction left unmatched. This CDR3 region has 16 residues. Germline CDR1 SGHVS, CDR2 FQNEAQ. CDR3 DNA sequence: TGTGCCAGCAGAAAAAATACAGGGGGCACGGGCGGGGAGCTGTTTGTT. Encoded protein: CASRKNTGGTGGELFV.

This clonotype was detected a few times. The chain carries TRBV7-9 and TRBJ1-1; D possibly corresponds to TRBD1 (5 bases). There are 16 residues in the CDR3. Germline CDR1 is SEHNR and CDR2 is FQNEAQ (reference sequence). V lost 0 bases and J lost 1, with 12 bases in between. The CDR3 protein is CASSLAGGAWNTEAFF. The CDR3 bases are TGTGCCAGCAGCTTAGCGGGGGGAGCCTGGAACACTGAAGCTTTCTTT.

There are a few counts of this clonotype. The rearrangement uses TRBV7-8 and TRBJ1-4; 9 bases line up with TRBD1. CDR3 length: 18 residues. Germline V gives CDR1 SGHVS, CDR2 FQNEAQ. V lost 8 bases to trimming and J lost 6 bases; unmatched junction nucleotides: 19. This chain's CDR3 is CASRPDPVGQGNYEKLFF. The CDR3 nucleotides are TGTGCCAGCCGCCCAGACCCGGTGGGACAGGGAAATTATGAAAAACTGTTTTTT.

This clonotype rates as medium-sized. The chain uses TRBV2 and TRBJ2-2; tentative D call: TRBD2 (5 bases). The CDR3 runs 14 residues. CDR1 is SNHLY, CDR2 FYNNEI, per germline. Deletions cut 5 bases from V and 4 bases from J, with 11 bases between. The CDR3, as DNA: TGTGCCAGCAGTAGCGGCTACCTCACCGGGGAGCTGTTTTTT. The encoded protein is CASSSGYLTGELFF.

The chain is built from TRBV7-9 and TRBJ2-5; TRBD1 is a possible D gene (5 bases). The CDR3 loop spans 15 amino acids. Germline V CDR1 and CDR2: SEHNR, FQNEAQ (reference sequence). Trimming left V 5 bases short and J 3 bases short, with 16 bases between. The chain's CDR3 is CASSPTWTSEETQYF. Written as DNA, the CDR3 is TGTGCCAGCAGCCCTACTTGGACATCGGAAGAGACCCAGTACTTC.

The J gene is TRBJ2-6, the V gene TRBV2; the D gene is possibly TRBD1 (5 bases). The CDR3 contains 19 residues. Germline V lookup: CDR1 SNHLY, CDR2 FYNNEI. Trimming removed 8 bases at V and 2 bases at J, with 25 bases between. Here the CDR3 DNA reads TGTGCCAGCCGCTCCGGTGGGGCCCGAAAAGGGGCTGGGGCCAACGTCCTGACTTTC. It translates to CASRSGGARKGAGANVLTF.

The gene calls are TRBV5-5 and TRBJ2-3; the D gene is possibly TRBD2 (6 bases). The CDR3 covers 17 residues. Deletions cut 3 bases from V and 4 bases from J, with 21 bases between. Per germline, CDR1 SGHKS and CDR2 YYEKEE (reference sequence). As DNA, the CDR3 is TGTGCCAGCAGCTCCCCTCCCGGGACTCACCCCCCAGATACGCAGTATTTT. It translates to CASSSPPGTHPPDTQYF.

This clonotype was seen more than once but under ten times. The chain couples TRBV4-1 to TRBJ2-1; a possible D gene is TRBD2 (6 bases). Germline V gene data show CDR1 as MGHRA and CDR2 as YSYEKL. Trimming stripped 8 bases from V and 5 bases from J, with 10 bases between. This CDR3 contains 12 residues. The CDR3 here is CASRGGDNEQFF. The CDR3 DNA follows: TGCGCCAGCCGAGGAGGGGACAATGAGCAGTTCTTC.

This clonotype was recorded a few times. The chain combines TRBV6-6 with TRBJ1-6; D gene ambiguous. Germline values: CDR1 MNHNY, CDR2 SVGAGI (reference sequence). The CDR3 is 16 residues long. The V gene lost 2 bases and the J gene lost 7 bases, with 15 bases spanning the gap. CDR3 coding DNA: TGTGCCAGCAGTTACGGCCTCCAGCGTAAGAATTCACCCCTCCACTTT. Protein sequence: CASSYGLQRKNSPLHF.

This clonotype was found many times. The gene calls are TRBV7-2 and TRBJ2-1, with D tentatively TRBD1 (5 bases). Per germline, CDR1 SGHTA and CDR2 FQGNSA. V was pared by 1 base and J by 1 base, with 8 bases between. This CDR3 is built from 15 residues. The CDR3 spells CASSLETASYNEQFF. The CDR3, as DNA: TGTGCCAGCAGCTTAGAGACAGCATCCTACAATGAGCAGTTCTTC.